This TCR beta chain was obtained from a study of T cells in Graves' hyperthyroidism and ophthalmopathy. This clonotype was observed at least ten times. Researchers took RNA transcripts and amplified the TCR beta CDR3 regions from them. When the TCR CDR3 underwent first-round RT-PCR, the HTBI primer set was used. TCRdb itself ran the multiplex PCR reads through MiXCR, one entry per CDR3 protein. Of 400,000 to 600,000 distinct CDR3 sequences detected, less than 25% appear once; the ten largest clones hold more than 25%. CDR1 is MDHEN, CDR2 SYDVKM, per germline. CDR3 length: 16 residues. Trimming took off 3 bases at V and 4 bases at J, with 15 bases between the two ends.

What was sequenced was blood. This clonotype was sampled from a man younger than 35 with Graves' hyperthyroidism. This sequence joins TRBV28 and TRBJ2-2; tentatively, D is TRBD1 (6 bases). This CDR3 reads CASSLSGQKPTGELFF. The CDR3 DNA reads as TGTGCCAGCAGTTTGTCAGGACAGAAACCCACCGGGGAGCTGTTTTTT. The variable domain in full, with the rest retrieved from reference TRBV28 and TRBJ2-2, is DVKVTQSSRYLVKRTGEKVFLECVQDMDHENMFWYRQDPGLGLRLIYFSYDVKMKEKGDIPEGYSVSREKKERFSLILESASTNQTSMYLCASSLSGQKPTGELFFGEGSRLTVL.